Following are 6 T cell receptor beta chains from one sample sequenced in a study of T cell responses to AZD1222 COVID-19 vaccine. Clones were read by immunoSEQ multiplex PCR, and TCRdb kept only the in-frame ones, dropping some. The data show around 100,000 clones, around 88% seen once. This specimen consisted of peripheral blood, obtained 28 days after the second AZD1222 dose. These receptors came from an adult who received the AZD1222 COVID-19 vaccine.

The rearrangement uses TRBV7-2 and TRBJ2-1; D remains ambiguous. Germline V gene data show CDR1 as SGHTA and CDR2 as FQGNSA. Trimming removed 2 bases from V and 10 bases from J, with 18 bases in between. This CDR3 is 15 amino acids long. The CDR3 DNA reads as TGTGCCAGCAGCTTAAATCCAGCCTCTATTTCAGAGCAGTTCTTC. Amino acids: CASSLNPASISEQFF.

The V gene is TRBV19, the J gene TRBJ1-2; D uncertain. Per germline, CDR1 LNHDA and CDR2 SQIVND (reference sequence). The V end lost 4 bases, the J end lost 7 bases, and 16 bases lay between the germline ends. This CDR3 is 14 amino acids long. Here the CDR3 DNA reads TGTGCCAGTAGTAAGCTACAGAGGCCGGGTGGCTACACCTTC. Amino acid sequence: CASSKLQRPGGYTF.

The rearrangement joins TRBV19 to TRBJ2-1; maybe TRBD1 (5 bases). CDR3 length: 15 residues. The germline gives CDR1 LNHDA, CDR2 SQIVND (reference sequence). V was clipped by 3 bases and J by 3 bases, with 12 bases between them. In DNA, the CDR3 is TGTGCCAGTAGTATTGGGGCACAGGTCTACAATGAGCAGTTCTTC. Protein sequence: CASSIGAQVYNEQFF.

This chain connects TRBV5-1 to TRBJ2-2; possibly TRBD2 for D (5 bases). CDR1 and CDR2 from the germline V gene are SGHRS and YFSETQ. The CDR3 length is 12 residues. V dropped 5 bases and J dropped 4 bases, with 6 bases sitting between them. The CDR3 is CASRLGTGELFF. The CDR3 DNA sequence: TGCGCCAGCAGACTAGGCACCGGGGAGCTGTTTTTT.

V and J are TRBV7-2 and TRBJ1-6; no definite D call. The length of the CDR3 is 14 residues. V was shortened by 1 base and J by 6 bases, with 7 bases between the two germline ends. Per the germline V gene, CDR1 is SGHTA and CDR2 is FQGNSA. CDR3 protein: CASSLEVSNSPLHF. The DNA of the CDR3 is TGTGCCAGCAGCTTAGAAGTCAGTAATTCACCCCTCCACTTT.

J is TRBJ2-7 and V is TRBV4-1; D not resolved. Trimming shortened V by 0 bases and J by 5 bases, and 5 bases separated the two germline ends. Per germline, CDR1 MGHRA and CDR2 YSYEKL. CDR3 length: 12 amino acids. CDR3 protein: CASSQDFDEQYF. As DNA, the CDR3 is TGCGCCAGCAGCCAAGATTTCGACGAGCAGTACTTC.